This record looks at one T cell receptor beta chain sequence and its context. Antigen specificity is unknown. This specimen comes from a study of shared clonotypes between healthy human individuals. Donors, healthy HIV-negative adults, lacked recent acute infections or vaccinations. Investigators divided CD4+ cells into CD45RA+ naive and CD45RA-negative memory subsets. V lost 2 bases and J lost 1, with 15 bases in between. The CDR3 is made up of 17 amino acids. CDR1 and CDR2 from the germline V gene are KGHSH and LQKENI. Study results and caveats: Only blood was sampled; tissue repertoires likely differ.

Sequencing used immunoSEQ multiplex PCR; TCRdb keeps in-frame clones, though not all of them. The table has about 1.5 million clones, around 98% seen once. The clonotype comes from a young man in good health. The sequencing sample was made of naive CD4+ T cells sorted from blood. Described subset: CD45RA+ positively selected. V is TRBV18 and J is TRBJ1-3; D gene uncertain. Here the CDR3 reads CASSPFRLGPSGNTIYF. CDR3 sequence (DNA): TGTGCCAGCTCACCATTTCGTCTCGGACCATCTGGAAACACCATATATTTT.